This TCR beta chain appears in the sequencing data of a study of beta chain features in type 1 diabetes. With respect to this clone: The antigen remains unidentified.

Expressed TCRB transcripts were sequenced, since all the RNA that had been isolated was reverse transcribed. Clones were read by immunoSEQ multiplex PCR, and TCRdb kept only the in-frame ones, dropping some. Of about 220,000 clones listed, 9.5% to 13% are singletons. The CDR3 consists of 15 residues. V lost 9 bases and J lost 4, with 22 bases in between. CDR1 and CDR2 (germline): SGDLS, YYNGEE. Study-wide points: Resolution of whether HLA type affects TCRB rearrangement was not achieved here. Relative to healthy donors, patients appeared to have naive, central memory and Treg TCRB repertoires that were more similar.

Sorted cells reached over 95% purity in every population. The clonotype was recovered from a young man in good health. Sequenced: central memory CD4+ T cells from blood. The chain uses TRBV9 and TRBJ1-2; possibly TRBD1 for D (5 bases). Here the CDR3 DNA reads TGTGCCACCTCCCGAGAACCGGGGGGAGGCTATGGCTACACCTTC. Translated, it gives CATSREPGGGYGYTF.